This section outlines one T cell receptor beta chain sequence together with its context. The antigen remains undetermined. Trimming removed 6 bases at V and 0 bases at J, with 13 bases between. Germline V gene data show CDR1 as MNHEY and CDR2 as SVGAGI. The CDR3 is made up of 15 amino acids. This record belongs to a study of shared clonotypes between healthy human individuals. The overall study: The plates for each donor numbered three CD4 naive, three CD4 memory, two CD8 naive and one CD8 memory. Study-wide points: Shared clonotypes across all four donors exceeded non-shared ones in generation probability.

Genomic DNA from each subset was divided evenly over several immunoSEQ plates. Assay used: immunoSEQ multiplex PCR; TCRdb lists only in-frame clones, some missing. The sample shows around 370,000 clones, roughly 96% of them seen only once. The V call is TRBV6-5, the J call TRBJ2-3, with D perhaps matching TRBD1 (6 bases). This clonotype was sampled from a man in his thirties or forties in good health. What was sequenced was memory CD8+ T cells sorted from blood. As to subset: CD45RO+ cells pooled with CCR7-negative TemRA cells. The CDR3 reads CASRRRTVSTDTQYF. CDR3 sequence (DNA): TGTGCCAGCAGGCGTCGGACAGTTAGCACAGATACGCAGTATTTT.